These T cell receptor beta chains were read from a single sample in a study of T cell responses to AZD1222 COVID-19 vaccine. Generated by immunoSEQ multiplex PCR, the TCRdb table keeps only in-frame clones and is missing some. The data hold roughly 180,000 clones, with about 85% observed a single time. Sequenced here: peripheral blood, sampled on day 0 of AZD1222 vaccination. The receptors here all came from an adult in good health. CDR3s include the opening cysteine and the closing phenylalanine or tryptophan. A D gene is named only where the DNA matches it firmly. Rows give clone size only sometimes, using once, few, many, or a class for an expanded clone.

J,D,size,V,DNA,CDR3
TRBJ1-1,-,-,TRBV5-4,TGTGCCAGCAGAGGCAGGGTAGTCACTGAAGCTTTCTTT,CASRGRVVTEAFF
TRBJ1-1,-,-,TRBV18,TGTGCCAGCTCACCACGGGACGGAGAAGAAGCTTTCTTT,CASSPRDGEEAFF
TRBJ1-2,-,-,TRBV5-4,TGTGCCAGCAGCTTGGCAAGGGGAGACTACACCTTC,CASSLARGDYTF
TRBJ2-7,-,-,TRBV27,TGTGCCAGCAGTTTATCTACCAGGCTGAGCTCCTACGAGCAGTACTTC,CASSLSTRLSSYEQYF
TRBJ2-1,TRBD2,few,TRBV18,TGTGCCAGCTCACGCACCCCCCTGGCTAGCGGAGGCCCAAATGAGCAGTTCTTC,CASSRTPLASGGPNEQFF
TRBJ1-6,TRBD1,-,TRBV27,TGTGCCAGCAGTTTCACGACAGGGCCAGATAATTCACCCCTCCACTTT,CASSFTTGPDNSPLHF
TRBJ2-1,-,-,TRBV7-8,TGTGCCAGCACATTAACCGGGGTAGGGGGCTCCTACAATGAGCAGTTCTTC,CASTLTGVGGSYNEQFF
TRBJ2-7,-,few,TRBV4-1,TGCGCCAGCAGCCTAGCGGTCCCCCCCTACGAGCAGTACTTC,CASSLAVPPYEQYF
TRBJ2-3,TRBD2,-,TRBV13,TGTGCCAGCAGCTTCTCAGCGGGAGTAACCCGGAGAGCCGGGAAAGATACGCAGTATTTT,CASSFSAGVTRRAGKDTQYF
TRBJ2-6,-,-,TRBV11-2,TGTGCCAGCAGCCCGGGGGCGGGAGCTGGGGCCAACGTCCTGACTTTC,CASSPGAGAGANVLTF
TRBJ2-1,-,-,TRBV30,TGTGCCTGGAGTGGATCTCAAACCCTCAATGAGCAGTTCTTC,CAWSGSQTLNEQFF
TRBJ1-2,TRBD1,-,TRBV7-6,TGTGCCAGCAGCTTAGGAGCACAGGGGGCTGGAGGCTACACCTTC,CASSLGAQGAGGYTF
TRBJ2-7,-,-,TRBV28,TGTGCCAGCAGTCCCCAGGGATGGGAGCGAGACGAGCAGTACTTC,CASSPQGWERDEQYF
TRBJ2-7,-,-,TRBV11-2,TGTGCCAGCAGCACACAATTGAGGGGCTACGAGCAGTACTTC,CASSTQLRGYEQYF
TRBJ1-5,TRBD1,-,TRBV30,TGTGCCTGGAGTGTACAGGGGAGCAATCAGCCCCAGCATTTT,CAWSVQGSNQPQHF
TRBJ1-6,-,-,TRBV28,TGTGCCAGCAGTTACTCCTATAATTCACCCCTCCACTTT,CASSYSYNSPLHF
TRBJ1-4,TRBD1,-,TRBV19,TGTGCCAGTAGTAACCGTCCGGGACAGGGTTATGAAAAACTGTTTTTT,CASSNRPGQGYEKLFF
TRBJ2-1,-,-,TRBV29-1,TGCAGCGCCGCGGCCCCTCCTTCCTACAATGAGCAGTTCTTC,CSAAAPPSYNEQFF
TRBJ2-7,-,-,TRBV4-1,TGCGCCAGCAGCCAAGGGAGGCCAGGTACCTACGAGCAGTACTTC,CASSQGRPGTYEQYF
TRBJ2-7,TRBD1,-,TRBV12-5,TGTGCTAGTGGATCGGGGACAGGGGCCTACGAGCAGTACTTC,CASGSGTGAYEQYF
TRBJ2-2,-,-,TRBV12-5,TGTGCTAGTGGTCCAAGTCGCGGGGAGCTGTTTTTT,CASGPSRGELFF
TRBJ2-3,-,-,TRBV27,TGTGCCAGCAGACGAGGGGCTGTGGTAGATACGCAGTATTTT,CASRRGAVVDTQYF
TRBJ1-5,TRBD1,-,TRBV3-1/TRBV3-2,TGTGCCAGCAGCCTCTCCGGGACAGGGACAGGGCAGCCCCAGCATTTT,CASSLSGTGTGQPQHF
TRBJ1-1,-,-,TRBV19,TGTGCCAGTAGTATAGGACCCCAGACTGAAGCTTTCTTT,CASSIGPQTEAFF
TRBJ2-6,-,once,TRBV28,TGTGCCAGCAGCCCCGCTGGGGCCAACGTCCTGACTTTC,CASSPAGANVLTF
TRBJ2-3,-,-,TRBV19,TGTGCCAGTACCCCTACGGTGGGGGGTTGGAGGGCAGATACGCAGTATTTT,CASTPTVGGWRADTQYF
TRBJ2-7,TRBD2,-,TRBV19,TGTGCCAGTAGTAGTAAAACCGGGACGGGAGGTTGGGAGCAGTACTTC,CASSSKTGTGGWEQYF
TRBJ1-1,-,few,TRBV18,TGTGCCAGCTCACCAATCGGGGGGCAGGGGAACACTGAAGCTTTCTTT,CASSPIGGQGNTEAFF
TRBJ1-5,-,-,TRBV19,TGTGCCAGTAGTATGTCGGTCGGGAAACATTTT,CASSMSVGKHF
TRBJ1-5,-,-,TRBV2,TGTGCCAGCAGTGAGTCGCAGATTATGGGTCAGCCCCAGCATTTT,CASSESQIMGQPQHF
TRBJ1-1,-,-,TRBV19,TGTGCCAGTAGTCCCACAGGCTGGAAGGCTGAAGCTTTCTTT,CASSPTGWKAEAFF
TRBJ2-7,TRBD2,-,TRBV6-5,TGTGCCAGCAGTTCGCCGGGACTACCCTACGAGCAGTACTTC,CASSSPGLPYEQYF
TRBJ2-7,-,few,TRBV30,TGTGCCTGGAGCCGACCCTACGAGCAGTACTTC,CAWSRPYEQYF
TRBJ2-1,TRBD2,-,TRBV7-2,TGTGCCAGCAGCTTTCGGCTAGCGGGAGATCTTGAGCAGTTCTTC,CASSFRLAGDLEQFF
TRBJ2-5,-,-,TRBV3-1/TRBV3-2,TGTGCCAGCAGCCAGCGGACTATCCAAGAGACCCAGTACTTC,CASSQRTIQETQYF
TRBJ1-1,-,-,TRBV28,TGTGCCAGCTTTTCCTTTACGGGCTCGATGTACACTGAAGCTTTCTTT,CASFSFTGSMYTEAFF
TRBJ2-1,TRBD2,-,TRBV27,TGTGCCAGCAGTTTATCTCCGGGACTAGCGGGAGGCCCAACCTACAATGAGCAGTTCTTC,CASSLSPGLAGGPTYNEQFF
TRBJ1-1,-,-,TRBV7-8,TGTGCCAGCAGCTTAGCAGCGGGACGTATCTTT,CASSLAAGRIF
TRBJ2-1,-,-,TRBV19,TGTGCCAGTAGTGAGGGGGTAGTTTATTCTGAGCAGTTCTTC,CASSEGVVYSEQFF
TRBJ2-7,-,-,TRBV13,TGTGCCAGCAGCCTCACCGGCAACTACGAGCAGTACTTC,CASSLTGNYEQYF
TRBJ2-1,TRBD2,-,TRBV9,TGTGCCAGCAGGGCCGGACTAGCGGGAGCTGAGCAGTTCTTC,CASRAGLAGAEQFF
TRBJ2-1,TRBD1,-,TRBV12-3/TRBV12-4,TGTGCCAGCAGTTTTGGGACAGTCAATGAGCAGTTCTTC,CASSFGTVNEQFF
TRBJ1-6,TRBD1,-,TRBV18,TGTGCCAGCTCACCACCGGGACAGAATAATTCACCCCTCCACTTT,CASSPPGQNNSPLHF
TRBJ1-5,-,-,TRBV5-8,TGTGCCAGCAGCTTTGGGACAAACCTCAATCAGCCCCAGCATTTT,CASSFGTNLNQPQHF
TRBJ1-2,TRBD1,-,TRBV3-1/TRBV3-2,TGTGCCAGCAGCCATCGGGACAGGGCGCGCGCGGGCTATGGCTACACCTTC,CASSHRDRARAGYGYTF
TRBJ1-6,-,-,TRBV28,TGTGCCATCCTACCCGGGCGAGGCAAGTCACCCCTCCACTTT,CAILPGRGKSPLHF
TRBJ2-5,-,-,TRBV19,TGTGCCACCTCGCCGGGCTGGAGAGAGACCCAGTACTTC,CATSPGWRETQYF
TRBJ1-5,-,-,TRBV27,TGTGCCAGCAGTTTAGGATCCGGTCAGCCCCAGCATTTT,CASSLGSGQPQHF
TRBJ2-7,TRBD2,-,TRBV5-1,TGCGCCAGCAGCTTGCCGGGACTAGCGGGACCCTACGAGCAGTACTTC,CASSLPGLAGPYEQYF
TRBJ2-7,-,few,TRBV3-1/TRBV3-2,TGTGCCAGCAGCCAAGATCCTTTTAGGGACTGGGCCTACGAGCAGTACTTC,CASSQDPFRDWAYEQYF
TRBJ2-7,-,-,TRBV5-1,TGCGCCAGCAGACAATCCTACGAGCAGTACTTC,CASRQSYEQYF
TRBJ2-1,-,-,TRBV20-1,TGCAGTGCTAGTCGGTCGGCGCTCTCGGGTTACAATGAGCAGTTCTTC,CSASRSALSGYNEQFF
TRBJ1-2,-,-,TRBV6-1,TGTGCCAGCAGTGACGACAGGCGTCACTATGGCTACACCTTC,CASSDDRRHYGYTF
TRBJ2-1,TRBD2,-,TRBV10-3,TGTGCCACCCTCTCCGGGGGGAGCTCCTACAATGAGCAGTTCTTC,CATLSGGSSYNEQFF
TRBJ1-1,-,-,TRBV12-3/TRBV12-4,TGTGCCAGCAGTACCAAAGAACAGACATTATTT,CASSTKEQTLF
TRBJ1-4,-,-,TRBV5-8,TGTGCCAGCAGCAAAGGACAGCAAGCTAATGAAAAACTGTTTTTT,CASSKGQQANEKLFF
TRBJ1-2,-,once,TRBV7-9,TGTGCCAGCAGCCCCTCCAGCGGGGGTCAGTACGGCTACACCTTC,CASSPSSGGQYGYTF
TRBJ1-5,-,-,TRBV6-5,TGTGCCAGCAGTTACTCGGCAGGGAATCAGCCCCAGCATTTT,CASSYSAGNQPQHF
TRBJ2-1,TRBD2,once,TRBV10-3,TGTGCCATCAGCGAAGTACTAGCGGGAATTTACAATGAGCAGTTCTTC,CAISEVLAGIYNEQFF